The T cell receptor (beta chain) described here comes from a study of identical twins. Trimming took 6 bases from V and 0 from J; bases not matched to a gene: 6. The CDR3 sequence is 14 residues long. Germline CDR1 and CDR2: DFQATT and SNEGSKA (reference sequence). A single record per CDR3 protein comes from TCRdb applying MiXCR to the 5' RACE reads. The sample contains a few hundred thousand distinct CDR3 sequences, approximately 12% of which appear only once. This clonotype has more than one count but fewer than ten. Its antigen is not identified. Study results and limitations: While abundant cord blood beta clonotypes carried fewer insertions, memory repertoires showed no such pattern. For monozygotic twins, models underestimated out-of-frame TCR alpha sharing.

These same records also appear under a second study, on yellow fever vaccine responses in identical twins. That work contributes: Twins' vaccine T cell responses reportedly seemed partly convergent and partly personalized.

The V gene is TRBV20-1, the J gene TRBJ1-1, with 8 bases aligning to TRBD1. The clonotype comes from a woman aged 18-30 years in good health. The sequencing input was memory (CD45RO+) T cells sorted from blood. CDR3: CSARRQGMNTEAFF. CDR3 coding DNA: TGCAGTGCGAGAAGACAGGGGATGAACACTGAAGCTTTCTTT.